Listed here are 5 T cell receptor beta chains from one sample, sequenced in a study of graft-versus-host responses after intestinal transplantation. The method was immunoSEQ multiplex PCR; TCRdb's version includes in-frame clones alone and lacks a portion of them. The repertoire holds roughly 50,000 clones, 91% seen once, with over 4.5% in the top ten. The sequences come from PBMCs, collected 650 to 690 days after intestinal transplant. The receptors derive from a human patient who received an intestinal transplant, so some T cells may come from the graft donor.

The DNA for the CDR3 is TGTGCCAGCAGCTCAGGACATCGAGAGGGCTACACCTTC. This sequence encodes CASSSGHREGYTF. V is TRBV7-9 and J is TRBJ1-2; D perhaps matches TRBD1 (5 bases). V was cut by 4 bases and J by 8 bases, with 14 bases left in between. CDR1 is SEHNR and CDR2 is FQNEAQ in the germline V gene (reference sequence). CDR3 length: 13 residues.

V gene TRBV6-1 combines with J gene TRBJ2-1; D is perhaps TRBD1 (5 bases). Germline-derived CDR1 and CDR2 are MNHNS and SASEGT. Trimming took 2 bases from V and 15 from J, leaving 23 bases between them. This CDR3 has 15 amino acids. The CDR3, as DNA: TGTGCCAGCAGTGAAAAAGAGAGGCAGGGAAATCGCTCGTTCTTC. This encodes CASSEKERQGNRSFF.

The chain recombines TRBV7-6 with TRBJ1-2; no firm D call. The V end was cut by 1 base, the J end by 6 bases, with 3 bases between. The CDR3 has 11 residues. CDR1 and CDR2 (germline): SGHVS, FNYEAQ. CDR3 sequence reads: CASSLDDGYTF. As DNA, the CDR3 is TGTGCCAGCAGCTTAGACGATGGCTACACCTTC.

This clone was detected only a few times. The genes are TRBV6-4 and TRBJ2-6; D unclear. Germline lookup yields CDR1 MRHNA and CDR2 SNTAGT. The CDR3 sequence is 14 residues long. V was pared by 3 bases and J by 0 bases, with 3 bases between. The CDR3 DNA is TGTGCCAGCAGTGAGCACTCTGGGGCCAACGTCCTGACTTTC. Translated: CASSEHSGANVLTF.

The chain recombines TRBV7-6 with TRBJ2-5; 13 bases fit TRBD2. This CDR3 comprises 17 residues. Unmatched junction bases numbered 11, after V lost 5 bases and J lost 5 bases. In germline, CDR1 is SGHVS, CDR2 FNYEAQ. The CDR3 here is CASSHGLAGVRMETQYF. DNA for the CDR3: TGTGCCAGCAGCCACGGACTAGCGGGGGTACGCATGGAGACCCAGTACTTC.